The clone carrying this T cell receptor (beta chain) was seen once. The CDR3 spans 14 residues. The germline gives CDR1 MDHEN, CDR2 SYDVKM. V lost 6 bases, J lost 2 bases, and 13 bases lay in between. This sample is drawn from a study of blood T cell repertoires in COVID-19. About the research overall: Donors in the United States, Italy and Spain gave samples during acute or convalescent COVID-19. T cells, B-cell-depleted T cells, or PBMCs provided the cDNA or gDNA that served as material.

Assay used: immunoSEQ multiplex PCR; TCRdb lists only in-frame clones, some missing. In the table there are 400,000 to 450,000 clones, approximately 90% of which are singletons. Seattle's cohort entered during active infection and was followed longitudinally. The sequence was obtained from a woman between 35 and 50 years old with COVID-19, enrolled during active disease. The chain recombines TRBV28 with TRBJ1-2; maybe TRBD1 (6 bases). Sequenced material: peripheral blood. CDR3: CASSLYQGNYGYTF. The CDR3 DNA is TGTGCCAGCAGCCTTTATCAGGGGAACTATGGCTACACCTTC.